The text below deals with one TCR beta chain. This entry comes from a study of blood T cell repertoires in COVID-19. In the study overall: T cells, B-cell-depleted T cells, or PBMCs supplied cDNA or gDNA.

The data were produced by immunoSEQ multiplex PCR, yet TCRdb's version contains in-frame clones alone and is incomplete. The sample lists 180,000 or so clones, approximately 86% occurring once. Sequenced material: peripheral blood. The sequence was obtained from an elderly woman in a cohort sampled during active or convalescent COVID-19.

CDR3 residues: CASTRDEGNEKLFF. DNA of the CDR3: TGTGCCAGCACCCGGGATGAGGGAAATGAAAAACTGTTTTTT. The J gene is TRBJ1-4, the V gene TRBV2; D remains ambiguous. Deletions cut 7 bases from V and 5 bases from J, with 14 bases between. CDR1 is SNHLY and CDR2 is FYNNEI in the germline V gene. This CDR3 has 14 residues.